This T cell receptor beta chain was sequenced in a study of tumor-infiltrating lymphocytes in oesophageal squamous cell carcinoma. The trim removed 5 bases at V and 7 bases at J, leaving 9 bases unmatched. The CDR3 length is 16 residues. Per germline, CDR1 SGHTA and CDR2 FQGNSA. This clonotype came up many times. Using its own MiXCR run on the PCR reads, TCRdb lists one record per CDR3 protein. This table has 16,000 or so distinct CDR3 sequences, 40% to 55% appearing once. Sequences were obtained from blood. The V gene is TRBV7-2, the J gene TRBJ2-1, with 12 bases that match TRBD2. The sequence was collected from a female donor with esophageal squamous cell carcinoma. The CDR3: CASSDRTSGTRNEQFF. In DNA form, the CDR3 reads TGTGCCAGCAGCGACCGGACTAGCGGGACAAGGAATGAGCAGTTCTTC.